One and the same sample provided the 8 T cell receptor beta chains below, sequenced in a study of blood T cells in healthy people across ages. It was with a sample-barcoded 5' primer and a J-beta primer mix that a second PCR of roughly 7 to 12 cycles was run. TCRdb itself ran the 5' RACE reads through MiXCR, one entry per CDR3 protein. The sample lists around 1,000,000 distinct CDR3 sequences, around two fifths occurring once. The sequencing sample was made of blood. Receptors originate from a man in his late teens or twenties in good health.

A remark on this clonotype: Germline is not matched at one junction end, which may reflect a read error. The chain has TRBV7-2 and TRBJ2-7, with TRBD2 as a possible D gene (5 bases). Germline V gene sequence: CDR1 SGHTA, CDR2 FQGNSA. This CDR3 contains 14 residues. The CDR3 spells CASSVAGLGLEQYF. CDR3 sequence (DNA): TGTGCCAGCAGCGTAGCCGGACTGGGGTTGGAGCAGTACTTC.

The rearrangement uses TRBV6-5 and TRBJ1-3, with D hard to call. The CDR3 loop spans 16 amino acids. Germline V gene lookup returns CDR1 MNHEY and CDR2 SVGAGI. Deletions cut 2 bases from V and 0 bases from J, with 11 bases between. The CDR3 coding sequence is TGTGCCAGCAGTTACGGCGGACTGGACTCTGGAAACACCATATATTTT. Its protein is CASSYGGLDSGNTIYF.

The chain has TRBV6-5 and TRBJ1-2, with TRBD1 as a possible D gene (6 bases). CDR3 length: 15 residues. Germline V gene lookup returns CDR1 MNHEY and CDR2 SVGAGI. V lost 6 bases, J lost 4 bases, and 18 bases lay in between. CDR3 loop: CASRGGAQGGYGYTF. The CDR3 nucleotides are TGTGCCAGCAGGGGAGGCGCACAAGGGGGCTATGGCTACACCTTC.

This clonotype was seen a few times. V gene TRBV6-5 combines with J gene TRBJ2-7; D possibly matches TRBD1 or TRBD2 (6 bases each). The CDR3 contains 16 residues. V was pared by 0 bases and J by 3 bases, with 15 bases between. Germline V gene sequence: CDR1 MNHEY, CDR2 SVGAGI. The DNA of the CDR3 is TGTGCCAGCAGTTACTCGTTACCGGGGGCCAACTACGAGCAGTACTTC. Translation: CASSYSLPGANYEQYF.

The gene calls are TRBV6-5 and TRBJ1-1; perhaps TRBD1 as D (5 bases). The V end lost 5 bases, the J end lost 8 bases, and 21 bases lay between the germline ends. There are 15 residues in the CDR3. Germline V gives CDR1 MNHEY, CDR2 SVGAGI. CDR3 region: CASSPTFGRGEEAFF. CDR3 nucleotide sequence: TGTGCCAGCAGTCCTACCTTCGGGAGGGGAGAAGAAGCTTTCTTT.

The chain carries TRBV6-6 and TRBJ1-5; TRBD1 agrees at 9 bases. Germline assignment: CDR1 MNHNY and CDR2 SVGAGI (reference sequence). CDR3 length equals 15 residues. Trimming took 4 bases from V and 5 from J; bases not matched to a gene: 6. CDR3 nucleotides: TGTGCCAGCAGTTCCCTGACAGGGGGAGATCAGCCCCAGCATTTT. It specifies CASSSLTGGDQPQHF.

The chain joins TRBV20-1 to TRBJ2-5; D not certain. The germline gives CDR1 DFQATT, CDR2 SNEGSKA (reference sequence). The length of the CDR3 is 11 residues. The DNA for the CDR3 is TGCAATGCCACTGCGAAAGAGACCCAGTACTTC. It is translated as CNATAKETQYF.

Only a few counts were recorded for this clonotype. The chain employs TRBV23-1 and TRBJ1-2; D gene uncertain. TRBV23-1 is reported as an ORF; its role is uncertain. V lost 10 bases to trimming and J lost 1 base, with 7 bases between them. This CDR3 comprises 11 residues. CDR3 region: CATRNNYGYTF. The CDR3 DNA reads TGCGCCACTAGGAATAACTATGGCTACACCTTC.